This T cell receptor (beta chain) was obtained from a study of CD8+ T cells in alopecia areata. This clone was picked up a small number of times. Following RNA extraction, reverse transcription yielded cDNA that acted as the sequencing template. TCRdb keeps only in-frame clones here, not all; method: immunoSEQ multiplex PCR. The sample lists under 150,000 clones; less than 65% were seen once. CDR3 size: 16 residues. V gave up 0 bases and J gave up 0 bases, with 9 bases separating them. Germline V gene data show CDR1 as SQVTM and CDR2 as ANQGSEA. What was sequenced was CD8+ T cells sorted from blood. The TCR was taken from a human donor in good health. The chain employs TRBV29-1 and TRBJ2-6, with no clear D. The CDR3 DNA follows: TGCAGCGTTGAAGAGAGTCGAAGCTCTGGGGCCAACGTCCTGACTTTC. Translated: CSVEESRSSGANVLTF.